A selection of T cell receptor beta chains follows, all from one sample in a study of T cell responses to AZD1222 COVID-19 vaccine. Some clones are missing from TCRdb's copy, which holds only in-frame ones; the method was immunoSEQ multiplex PCR. There are about 40,000 clones in the sample; roughly 88% occur only once, and under 30% lies in the top ten. The material was peripheral blood, obtained 28 days after the second dose of the MenACWY control vaccine. These receptors were collected from an adult who received the MenACWY meningococcal vaccine as a control. The conserved cysteine and the conserved F or W are not part of the CDR3 here. The order of the fields is D gene, V gene, J gene, CDR3 protein. The D gene is left open where the match is weak.

d_call: -; v_call: TRBV5-4; j_call: TRBJ2-7; cdr3_aa: ASSLSGPGINEQY
d_call: TRBD1; v_call: TRBV18; j_call: TRBJ2-7; cdr3_aa: ASSPPGQPWEQY
d_call: -; v_call: TRBV14; j_call: TRBJ1-2; cdr3_aa: ASSLLIGNYGYT
d_call: TRBD1; v_call: TRBV5-4; j_call: TRBJ2-7; cdr3_aa: ASSRPGQGAYEQY
d_call: TRBD1; v_call: TRBV19; j_call: TRBJ1-2; cdr3_aa: ASSRTGENGYT
d_call: -; v_call: TRBV28; j_call: TRBJ2-7; cdr3_aa: ASSLVDSKKQY
d_call: -; v_call: TRBV27; j_call: TRBJ1-2; cdr3_aa: ASSPGDRNYGYT
d_call: -; v_call: TRBV5-1; j_call: TRBJ2-7; cdr3_aa: ASSLRRNAYEQY
d_call: -; v_call: TRBV29-1; j_call: TRBJ2-5; cdr3_aa: SVPTREETQY
d_call: -; v_call: TRBV9; j_call: TRBJ1-2; cdr3_aa: ASSADFNYGYT
d_call: -; v_call: TRBV5-6; j_call: TRBJ1-2; cdr3_aa: ASSWGLGNGYT
d_call: -; v_call: TRBV9; j_call: TRBJ2-6; cdr3_aa: ASSVASGANVLT
d_call: -; v_call: TRBV6-5; j_call: TRBJ2-7; cdr3_aa: ASRREGSYEQY
d_call: -; v_call: TRBV11-2; j_call: TRBJ2-1; cdr3_aa: ASSRGRPLGEQF
d_call: TRBD2; v_call: TRBV7-3; j_call: TRBJ2-1; cdr3_aa: ASSLTGSGSSYNEQF
d_call: TRBD1; v_call: TRBV13; j_call: TRBJ2-3; cdr3_aa: ASSSVRDRTDTQY
d_call: -; v_call: TRBV9; j_call: TRBJ2-7; cdr3_aa: ASSPPGTGTYEQY
d_call: -; v_call: TRBV6-1; j_call: TRBJ2-1; cdr3_aa: ASSELMYNEQF
d_call: -; v_call: TRBV4-1; j_call: TRBJ1-5; cdr3_aa: ASSQDAPVNQPQH
d_call: -; v_call: TRBV20-1; j_call: TRBJ2-7; cdr3_aa: SARGGYEQY
d_call: -; v_call: TRBV2; j_call: TRBJ1-1; cdr3_aa: ASSLSGAWTEAF
d_call: TRBD2; v_call: TRBV6-2/TRBV6-3; j_call: TRBJ2-1; cdr3_aa: ASSSTGLAGANYNEQF
d_call: TRBD2; v_call: TRBV28; j_call: TRBJ2-1; cdr3_aa: ASKPAGGNWGEQF
d_call: -; v_call: TRBV12-3/TRBV12-4; j_call: TRBJ2-5; cdr3_aa: ASSLLTTETQY
d_call: -; v_call: TRBV12-3/TRBV12-4; j_call: TRBJ2-3; cdr3_aa: ASSFSGTQY
d_call: -; v_call: TRBV4-2; j_call: TRBJ2-4; cdr3_aa: ASSQGDGQPRWY